A single sample gave rise to the 28 T cell receptor beta chains below, sequenced in a study of OX40 agonist ivuxolimab in advanced cancers. Here immunoSEQ multiplex PCR was the method, and the copy in TCRdb shows in-frame clones only, minus some. The sample shows 60,000 to 65,000 clones, 91% of them seen only once. The sequencing here drew on CD4+ or CD8+ T cells sorted from blood, taken in a trial of the OX40 agonist ivuxolimab. These receptors originate from an adult with an advanced solid tumor such as melanoma, head and neck, liver or kidney cancer.

The chain has TRBV7-3 and TRBJ2-3; D is perhaps TRBD2 (5 bases). CDR3 length equals 13 residues. V was shortened by 3 bases and J by 4 bases, with 8 bases between the two germline ends. Germline V gene sequence: CDR1 SGHTA, CDR2 FQGTGA. CDR3 loop: CASSLEDSDTQYF. The CDR3 nucleotides are TGTGCCAGCAGCTTGGAGGATTCAGATACGCAGTATTTT.

This sequence joins TRBV4-1 and TRBJ2-1, with 10 bases matching TRBD2. The CDR3 extends over 16 amino acids. Germline CDR1 MGHRA, CDR2 YSYEKL. J gave up 2 bases and V 4 bases, and 5 bases lay outside the gene matches. The CDR3 nucleotides read TGCGCCAGCAGCCTGCAGCGGGGGGGTACCTACAATGAGCAGTTCTTC. Amino acid sequence: CASSLQRGGTYNEQFF.

This chain links TRBV6-4 with TRBJ2-1; possibly TRBD2 for D (6 bases). CDR3 length equals 13 residues. Germline-derived CDR1 and CDR2 are MRHNA and SNTAGT. Trimming cost V 3 bases and J 7 bases, with 10 bases left between them. DNA of the CDR3: TGTGCCAGCAGTGAACTAGCTGAAAATGAGCAGTTCTTC. Its translation is CASSELAENEQFF.

This clone was picked up many times. The V call is TRBV4-3, the J call TRBJ1-4; D is unresolved. The V end lost 0 bases, the J end lost 0 bases, and 5 bases lay between the germline ends. Germline V gene sequence: CDR1 LGHNA, CDR2 YSLEER. This CDR3 has 15 amino acids. CDR3 residues: CASSQDPATNEKLFF. The DNA for the CDR3 is TGCGCCAGCAGCCAAGACCCAGCAACTAATGAAAAACTGTTTTTT.

The rearrangement links TRBV5-4 to TRBJ2-5; 9 bases are shared with TRBD2. V trimming: 5 bases; J trimming: 5 bases; junction bases outside the gene matches: 7. The CDR3 sequence is 14 residues long. Germline CDR1 and CDR2: SGHNT and YYREEE (reference sequence). The CDR3 DNA follows: TGTGCCAGCAGTTTGCGGGGGGGCCGGGAGACCCAGTACTTC. Translating it yields CASSLRGGRETQYF.

The CDR3 coding sequence is TGTGCCAGCAGCTTAGTCAGGGGGAAATCAGAGACCCAGTACTTC. It specifies CASSLVRGKSETQYF. This sequence joins TRBV7-6 and TRBJ2-5; 7 positions match TRBD1. With 1 base clipped from V and 4 bases from J, the junction kept 6 bases outside the gene matches. Looked up from germline, CDR1 is SGHVS and CDR2 is FNYEAQ. The CDR3 consists of 15 residues.

V gene TRBV7-2 combines with J gene TRBJ2-2; D is tentatively TRBD1 or TRBD2 (5 bases each). Between the trimmed V and J ends, which lost 5 bases and 5 bases, there was a span of 15 bases. This CDR3 spans 15 amino acids. Germline CDR1 reads SGHTA; CDR2 reads FQGNSA. CDR3 DNA: TGTGCCAGCAGCCCCCTCCCCGGGACGACCGGGGAGCTGTTTTTT. Its protein is CASSPLPGTTGELFF.

This sequence joins TRBV29-1 and TRBJ1-1; the D gene is possibly TRBD1 (5 bases). From germline, CDR1 is SQVTM and CDR2 ANQGSEA. The CDR3 extends over 9 amino acids. V was trimmed by 7 bases and J by 10 bases, leaving 10 bases between them. The CDR3 sequence is CSAGDRAFF. The DNA of the CDR3 is TGCAGCGCTGGAGACAGAGCTTTCTTT.

The chain joins TRBV9 to TRBJ1-1; no clear D gene. The CDR3 has 15 amino acids. Deletions cut 0 bases from V and 0 bases from J, with 9 bases between. Germline V gives CDR1 SGDLS, CDR2 YYNGEE. The chain's CDR3 is CASSVENNMNTEAFF. The CDR3 DNA reads as TGTGCCAGCAGCGTAGAAAATAACATGAACACTGAAGCTTTCTTT. Complete variable domain (other parts from reference TRBV9 and TRBJ1-1): DSGVTQTPKHLITATGQRVTLRCSPRSGDLSVYWYQQSLDQGLQFLIQYYNGEERAKGNILERFSAQQFPDLHSELNLSSLELGDSALYFCASSVENNMNTEAFFGQGTRLTVV.

This chain links TRBV4-1 with TRBJ1-2; tentatively, D is TRBD1 (6 bases). Per the germline V gene, CDR1 is MGHRA and CDR2 is YSYEKL. V lost 3 bases and J lost 4, with 15 bases in between. The CDR3 is 15 amino acids. The CDR3 DNA sequence: TGCGCCAGCAGCCATTACCTAGGACAGAGCTATGGCTACACCTTC. Translation gives CASSHYLGQSYGYTF.

The V and J genes are TRBV15 and TRBJ2-3; TRBD2 is a possible D gene (5 bases). The ends were cut back, 4 bases at V and 2 bases at J, with 16 bases in the middle. The CDR3 has 16 amino acids. Germline loops: CDR1 LNHNV, CDR2 YYDKDF (reference sequence). CDR3 in DNA: TGTGCCACCAGCACCCTACTCCGGGGAGCCACAGATACGCAGTATTTT. Residues: CATSTLLRGATDTQYF.

The chain couples TRBV2 to TRBJ1-1; the match to TRBD1 covers 10 bases. V dropped 6 bases and J dropped 5; count of bases not matched to a gene: 12. This CDR3 is 16 amino acids long. Looked up from germline, CDR1 is SNHLY and CDR2 is FYNNEI. CDR3 amino acids: CASSPGTGVLWTEAFF. In DNA, the CDR3 is TGTGCCAGCAGCCCCGGGACAGGGGTACTTTGGACTGAAGCTTTCTTT.

This sequence joins TRBV27 and TRBJ2-3; D not certain. Germline-derived CDR1 and CDR2 are MNHEY and SMNVEV (reference sequence). The CDR3 loop spans 12 amino acids. V gave up 8 bases and J gave up 5 bases, with 11 bases separating them. CDR3 coding DNA: TGTGCCAGCTGGGATTGGATAGATACGCAGTATTTT. Its protein product is CASWDWIDTQYF.

This chain joins TRBV27 and TRBJ1-6; perhaps TRBD1 as D (6 bases). The germline gives CDR1 MNHEY, CDR2 SMNVEV (reference sequence). CDR3 size: 17 residues. Trimming took 2 bases from V and 3 from J, leaving 14 bases between them. CDR3 nucleotides: TGTGCCAGCAGTTTAAATCCGGACAGTTACTATAATTCACCCCTCCACTTT. This encodes CASSLNPDSYYNSPLHF.

The CDR3 is CASSERHTEAFF. For the CDR3, the DNA is TGTGCCAGCAGTGAACGGCACACTGAAGCTTTCTTT. This sequence joins TRBV6-1 and TRBJ1-1, with no clear D. V lost 2 bases to trimming and J lost 3 bases, with 4 bases between them. Germline CDR1 is MNHNS and CDR2 is SASEGT. The CDR3 runs to 12 residues.

This clone was seen more than once but under ten times. The chain uses TRBV4-1 and TRBJ2-7; 8 bases are a match to TRBD2. Germline lookup yields CDR1 MGHRA and CDR2 YSYEKL. The CDR3 totals 15 residues. The V segment lost 4 bases and the J segment 3 bases; nucleotides outside the gene matches: 8. The CDR3 spells CASSPTSGGDYEQYF. CDR3 bases: TGCGCCAGCAGCCCCACTAGCGGAGGGGACTACGAGCAGTACTTC.

CDR3 sequence (DNA): TGCGCCAGCAGCTTGACAGGGGGCTGGTATGGCTACACCTTC. Its translation: CASSLTGGWYGYTF. This chain connects TRBV5-1 to TRBJ1-2, with TRBD1 matching 9 bases. V dropped 1 base and J dropped 5; count of bases not matched to a gene: 3. The CDR3 is 14 residues long. Germline lookup yields CDR1 SGHRS and CDR2 YFSETQ.

The chain employs TRBV19 and TRBJ2-1; perhaps TRBD2 as D (5 bases). Germline V gene data show CDR1 as LNHDA and CDR2 as SQIVND (reference sequence). The germline V and J ends were trimmed by 7 bases and 0 bases, with 13 bases remaining between them. The CDR3 is made up of 15 amino acids. The CDR3 is CASTGVGRSYNEQFF. The CDR3 region has the DNA TGTGCCAGTACCGGGGTAGGGCGCTCCTACAATGAGCAGTTCTTC.

The rearrangement links TRBV4-1 to TRBJ2-2; D remains unclear. V lost 2 bases to trimming and J lost 3 bases, with 13 bases between them. The CDR3 has 16 residues. In germline, CDR1 is MGHRA, CDR2 YSYEKL. This CDR3 is CASSQPPTVDTGELFF. The CDR3 DNA is TGCGCCAGCAGCCAACCACCAACCGTGGACACCGGGGAGCTGTTTTTT.

The rearrangement joins TRBV6-5 to TRBJ2-5; D not certain. This CDR3 has 14 residues. The V and J ends lost 4 bases and 5 bases respectively, with 14 bases between them. From germline, CDR1 is MNHEY and CDR2 SVGAGI. The CDR3 DNA is TGTGCCAGCAGTTGGTCGAACTCGCGGGAGACCCAGTACTTC. Translation: CASSWSNSRETQYF.

This rearrangement joins TRBV6-5 to TRBJ2-1; maybe TRBD1 (5 bases). Trimming stripped 0 bases from V and 5 bases from J, with 11 bases between. Germline loops: CDR1 MNHEY, CDR2 SVGAGI. The CDR3 is 15 residues long. The CDR3 DNA reads TGTGCCAGCAGTTACTCCCGACAAGGGGACAATGAGCAGTTCTTC. Protein sequence: CASSYSRQGDNEQFF.

This clone showed up just once. This chain connects TRBV29-1 to TRBJ2-1, with 7 bases matching TRBD2. The CDR3 spans 14 residues. Germline lookup yields CDR1 SQVTM and CDR2 ANQGSEA. V was clipped by 7 bases and J by 0 bases; unmatched bases: 6. This chain's CDR3 is CSGLAGSSYNEQFF. CDR3 nucleotides: TGCAGCGGATTAGCGGGCAGCTCCTACAATGAGCAGTTCTTC.

Only one count was recorded for this clone. This chain links TRBV7-8 with TRBJ2-1; 9 nucleotides agree with TRBD1. Per germline, CDR1 SGHVS and CDR2 FQNEAQ. This CDR3 contains 16 residues. Losses at the gene ends were 4 bases for V and 8 bases for J; bases not matched to a gene: 12. The CDR3 bases are TGTGCCAGCAGCTCCCTCGGGACAGGGCATAAGGATGAGCAGTTCTTC. Its translation is CASSSLGTGHKDEQFF.

V and J are TRBV7-9 and TRBJ2-4; D is undetermined. Germline V CDR1 and CDR2: SEHNR, FQNEAQ (reference sequence). V was shortened by 8 bases and J by 0 bases, with 8 bases between the two germline ends. This CDR3 spans 13 amino acids. For the CDR3, the DNA is TGTGCCAGCTCTCCCGTAGCCAAAAACATTCAGTACTTC. Amino acids: CASSPVAKNIQYF.

The genes are TRBV4-1 and TRBJ2-3, with a possible D match to TRBD2 (6 bases). Germline CDR1 and CDR2: MGHRA and YSYEKL. CDR3 length: 16 amino acids. V shed 1 base and J shed 3 bases, with 14 bases lying between them. The CDR3 DNA is TGCGCCAGCAGCCAAGGTGAAGGAGGGTGGACAGATACGCAGTATTTT. Translated: CASSQGEGGWTDTQYF.

The V and J genes are TRBV9 and TRBJ2-1, with D perhaps TRBD1 or TRBD2 (5 bases each). Trimming shortened V by 6 bases and J by 6 bases, and 16 bases separated the two germline ends. CDR1 and CDR2 from the germline V gene are SGDLS and YYNGEE. The CDR3 has 14 amino acids. In nucleotides, the CDR3 is TGTGCCAGCAACCGGGACCAAAGCTTCAATGAGCAGTTCTTC. This sequence encodes CASNRDQSFNEQFF.

J is TRBJ2-1 and V is TRBV15; D possibly corresponds to TRBD2 (6 bases). Deletions cut 6 bases from V and 4 bases from J, with 16 bases between. Germline V gene sequence: CDR1 LNHNV, CDR2 YYDKDF (reference sequence). The CDR3 extends over 15 amino acids. CDR3 sequence: CATRSGHQNYNEQFF. The CDR3 DNA reads TGTGCCACCAGGAGCGGGCACCAAAATTACAATGAGCAGTTCTTC.

This clone is labeled medium-sized (0.01 to 0.1%). Here the CDR3 DNA reads TGTGCCAGCAGTGACTCAATGGACTCTATTAATGAGCAGTTCTTC. It translates to CASSDSMDSINEQFF. The gene calls are TRBV6-4 and TRBJ2-1; tentatively, D is TRBD2 (5 bases). The ends were cut back, 0 bases at V and 7 bases at J, with 13 bases in the middle. CDR3 length: 15 residues. Germline V lookup: CDR1 MRHNA, CDR2 SNTAGT.